This T cell receptor beta chain was sequenced for a study of vaccination and CD4 T cells after COVID-19. Study background: Convalescent patients, SARS-CoV-2 positive by nasal swab PCR, comprised under 10 mild cases and one severe case. Study results and caveats: Median SARS-CoV-2-reactive clonotype numbers rose nonsignificantly, 21 to 38.

The treatment was: approximately 10-day PBMC culture with coronavirus spike peptide pools or control peptides (ViraFEST assay). The Oncomine TCR Beta short-read assay generated sequence data from the DNA of cultured CD4+ T cells. Genomic DNA extraction was carried out from cultured CD4+ T cells. TCRdb passed the PCR reads through MiXCR, listing each CDR3 protein once. The table lists some 10,000 distinct CDR3 sequences, less than 70% of them singletons. Concerning this clonotype: The antigen is undetermined.

Germline CDR1 and CDR2: MDHEN and SYDVKM. The germline V and J ends were trimmed by 5 bases and 5 bases, with 14 bases remaining between them. This CDR3 region has 14 residues. This chain connects TRBV28 to TRBJ2-3; the D call may be TRBD1 or TRBD2 (5 bases each). The TCR comes from a human donor who had recovered from COVID-19. The sample was CD4+ T cells from blood, cultured in vitro. The CDR3 sequence: CASSLRGLRDTQYF. CDR3 sequence (DNA): TGTGCCAGCAGTCTCCGGGGCTTAAGAGATACGCAGTATTTT.